The subject of this entry is one T cell receptor beta chain. The antigen remains undetermined. CDR3 length: 15 residues. Trimming cost V 3 bases and J 0 bases, with 8 bases left between them. Looked up from germline, CDR1 is KGHSH and CDR2 is LQKENI. The entry originates in a study of PD-1 blockade in mismatch repair-deficient tumors. Overall study: Enrolled about 2013-2016, patients had progressing, pretreated mismatch repair-deficient cancers of about a dozen types.

Indicated time point: roughly 9-day in vitro stimulation with candidate neoantigen peptide 5. An approximately 10-day in vitro culture was run per each of seven reactive peptides. Whole-study results and caveats: Rapid post-treatment expansion, then contraction, generally preceding radiologic response, marked tumor-resident clones.

Data came from immunoSEQ multiplex PCR; TCRdb stores just in-frame clones and leaves some out. The profile covers approximately 15,000 clones, with under 85% appearing a single time and 11% taken by the ten largest. Sequenced material: cells cultured in vitro, taken from a patient treated with pembrolizumab. The receptor comes from an adult with mismatch repair-deficient cancer. The rearrangement joins TRBV18 to TRBJ1-4; unclear D gene. The CDR3 coding sequence is TGTGCCAGCTCACCCCCGTGGGCAACTAATGAAAAACTGTTTTTT. It specifies CASSPPWATNEKLFF.